The present T cell receptor (beta chain) was sequenced within a study of cytomegalovirus exposure and HLA in healthy donors. Germline loops: CDR1 SGHTA, CDR2 FQGNSA. The CDR3 covers 15 residues. Losses at the gene ends were 2 bases for V and 3 bases for J; bases not matched to a gene: 3. It was with 60 Vbeta and 13 Jbeta primers that the PCR ran. Sequencing used immunoSEQ multiplex PCR; TCRdb keeps in-frame clones, though not all of them. The top ten clones hold roughly 1.5% of a sample with fewer than 200,000 clones, roughly 80% of them seen once. The V and J genes are TRBV7-2 and TRBJ2-1, with 8 bases that match TRBD1. This TCR was sampled from a young woman in good health and CMV-seronegative. Sequenced input: PBMCs. The CDR3 is CASSLNRGDYNEQFF. CDR3 bases: TGTGCCAGCAGCTTAAACAGGGGGGACTACAATGAGCAGTTCTTC.